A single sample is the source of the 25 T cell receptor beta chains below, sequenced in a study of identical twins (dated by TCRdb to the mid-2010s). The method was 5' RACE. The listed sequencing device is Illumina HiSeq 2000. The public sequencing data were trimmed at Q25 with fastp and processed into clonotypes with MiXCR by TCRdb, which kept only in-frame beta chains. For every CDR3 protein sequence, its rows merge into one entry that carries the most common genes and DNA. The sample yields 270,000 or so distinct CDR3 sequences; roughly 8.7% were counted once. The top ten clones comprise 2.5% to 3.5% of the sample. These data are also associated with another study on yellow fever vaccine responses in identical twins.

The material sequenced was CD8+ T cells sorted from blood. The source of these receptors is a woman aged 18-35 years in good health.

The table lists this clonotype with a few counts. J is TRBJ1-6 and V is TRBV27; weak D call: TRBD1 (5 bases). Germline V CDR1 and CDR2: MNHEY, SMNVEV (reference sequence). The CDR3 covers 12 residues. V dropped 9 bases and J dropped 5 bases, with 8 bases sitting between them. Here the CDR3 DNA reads TGTGCCAGTCGGGACCATAATTCACCCCTCCACTTT. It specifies CASRDHNSPLHF.

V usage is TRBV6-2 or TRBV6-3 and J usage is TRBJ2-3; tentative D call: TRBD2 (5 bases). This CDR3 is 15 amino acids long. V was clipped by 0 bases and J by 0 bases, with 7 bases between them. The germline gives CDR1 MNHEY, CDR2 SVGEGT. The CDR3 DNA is TGTGCCAGCAGTTACTCCTGGACTAGCACAGATACGCAGTATTTT. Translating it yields CASSYSWTSTDTQYF.

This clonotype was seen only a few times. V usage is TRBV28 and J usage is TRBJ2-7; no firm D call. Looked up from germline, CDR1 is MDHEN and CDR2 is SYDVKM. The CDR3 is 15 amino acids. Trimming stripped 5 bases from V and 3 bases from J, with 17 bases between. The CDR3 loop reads CASSTPGPPGYEQYF. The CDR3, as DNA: TGTGCCAGCAGTACCCCGGGCCCCCCCGGCTACGAGCAGTACTTC.

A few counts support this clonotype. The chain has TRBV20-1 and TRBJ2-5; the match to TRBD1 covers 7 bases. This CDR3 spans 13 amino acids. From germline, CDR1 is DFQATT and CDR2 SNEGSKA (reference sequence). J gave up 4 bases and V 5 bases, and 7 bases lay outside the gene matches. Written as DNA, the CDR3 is TGCAGTGCTGAACAGGGGAGACTAGAGACCCAGTACTTC. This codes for CSAEQGRLETQYF.

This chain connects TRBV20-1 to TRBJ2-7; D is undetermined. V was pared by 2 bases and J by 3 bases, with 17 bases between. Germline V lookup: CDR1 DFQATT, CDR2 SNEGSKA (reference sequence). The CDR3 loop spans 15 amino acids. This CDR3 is CSARLVSTIGYEQYF. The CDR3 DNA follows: TGCAGTGCTAGACTCGTATCTACAATCGGCTACGAGCAGTACTTC.

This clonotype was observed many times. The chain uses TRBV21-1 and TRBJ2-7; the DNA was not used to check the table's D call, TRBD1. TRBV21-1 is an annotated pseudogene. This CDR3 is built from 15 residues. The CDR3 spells CASSARDRSSYEQYF. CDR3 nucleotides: TGTGCCAGCAGCGCGAGGGACAGAAGCTCCTACGAGCAGTACTTC.

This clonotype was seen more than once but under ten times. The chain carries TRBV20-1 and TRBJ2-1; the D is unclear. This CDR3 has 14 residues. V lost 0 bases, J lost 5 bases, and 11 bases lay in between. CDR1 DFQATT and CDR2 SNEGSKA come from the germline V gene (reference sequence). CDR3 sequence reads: CSARDLQGNNEQFF. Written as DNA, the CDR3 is TGCAGTGCTAGAGATCTCCAAGGGAACAATGAGCAGTTCTTC.

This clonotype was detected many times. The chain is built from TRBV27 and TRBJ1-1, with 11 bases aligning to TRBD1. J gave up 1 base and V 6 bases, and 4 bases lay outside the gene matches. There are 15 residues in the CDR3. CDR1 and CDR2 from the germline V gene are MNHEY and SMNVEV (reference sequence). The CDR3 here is CASRAGTGGNTEAFF. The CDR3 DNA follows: TGTGCCAGCAGGGCCGGGACAGGGGGGAACACTGAAGCTTTCTTT.

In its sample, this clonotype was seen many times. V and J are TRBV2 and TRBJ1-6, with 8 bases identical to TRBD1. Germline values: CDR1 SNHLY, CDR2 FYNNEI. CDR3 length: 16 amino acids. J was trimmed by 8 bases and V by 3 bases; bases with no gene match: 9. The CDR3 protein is CASSDFVAGGDSPLHF. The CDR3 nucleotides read TGTGCCAGCAGTGATTTCGTGGCAGGGGGCGATTCACCCCTCCACTTT.

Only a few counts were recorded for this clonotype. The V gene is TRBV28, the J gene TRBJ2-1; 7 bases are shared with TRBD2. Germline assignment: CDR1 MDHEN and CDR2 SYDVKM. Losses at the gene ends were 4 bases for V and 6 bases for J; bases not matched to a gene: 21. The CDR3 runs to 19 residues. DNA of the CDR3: TGTGCCAGCAGTTCCATCGTACTTAGACGGGAGGCCCCCCGCAATGAGCAGTTCTTC. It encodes CASSSIVLRREAPRNEQFF.

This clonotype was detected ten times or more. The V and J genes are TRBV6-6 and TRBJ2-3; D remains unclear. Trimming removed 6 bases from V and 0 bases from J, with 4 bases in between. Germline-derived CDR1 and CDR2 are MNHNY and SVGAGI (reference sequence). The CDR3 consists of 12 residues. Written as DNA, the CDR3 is TGTGCCAGCAGACTAAGCACAGATACGCAGTATTTT. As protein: CASRLSTDTQYF.

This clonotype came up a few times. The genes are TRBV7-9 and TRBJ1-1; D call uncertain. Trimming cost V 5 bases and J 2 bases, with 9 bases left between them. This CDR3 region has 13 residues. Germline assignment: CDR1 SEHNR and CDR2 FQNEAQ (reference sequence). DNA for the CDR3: TGTGCCAGCAGCCCTGAGAAAAACACTGAAGCTTTCTTT. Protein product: CASSPEKNTEAFF. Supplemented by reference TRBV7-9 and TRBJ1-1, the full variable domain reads DTGVSQNPRHKITKRGQNVTFRCDPISEHNRLYWYRQTLGQGPEFLTYFQNEAQLEKSRLLSDRFSAERPKGSFSTLEIQRTEQGDSAMYLCASSPEKNTEAFFGQGTRLTVV.

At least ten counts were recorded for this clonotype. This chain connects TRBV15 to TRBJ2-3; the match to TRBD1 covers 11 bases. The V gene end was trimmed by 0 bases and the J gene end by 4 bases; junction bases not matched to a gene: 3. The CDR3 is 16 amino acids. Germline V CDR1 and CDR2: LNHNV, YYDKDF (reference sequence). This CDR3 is CATSRDRGQGADTQYF. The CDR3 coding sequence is TGTGCCACCAGCAGAGATCGGGGACAGGGGGCAGATACGCAGTATTTT.

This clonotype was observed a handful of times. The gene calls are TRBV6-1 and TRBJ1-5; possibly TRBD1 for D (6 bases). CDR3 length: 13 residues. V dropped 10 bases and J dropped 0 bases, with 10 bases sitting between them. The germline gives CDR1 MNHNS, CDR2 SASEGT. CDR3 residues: CATGGHSNQPQHF. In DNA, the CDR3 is TGTGCCACTGGGGGGCATAGCAATCAGCCCCAGCATTTT.

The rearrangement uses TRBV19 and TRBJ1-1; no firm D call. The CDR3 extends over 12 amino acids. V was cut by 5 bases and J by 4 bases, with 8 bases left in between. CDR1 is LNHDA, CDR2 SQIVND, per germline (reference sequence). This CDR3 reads CASSYGVTEAFF. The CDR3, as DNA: TGTGCCAGTAGTTACGGGGTCACTGAAGCTTTCTTT.

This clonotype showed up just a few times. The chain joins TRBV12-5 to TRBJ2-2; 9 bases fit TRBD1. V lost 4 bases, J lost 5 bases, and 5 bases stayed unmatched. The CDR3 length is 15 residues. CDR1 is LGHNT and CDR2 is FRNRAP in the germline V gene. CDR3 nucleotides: TGTGCTAGTGGTTCTCAGACAGGGGGAACCGGGGAGCTGTTTTTT. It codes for CASGSQTGGTGELFF.

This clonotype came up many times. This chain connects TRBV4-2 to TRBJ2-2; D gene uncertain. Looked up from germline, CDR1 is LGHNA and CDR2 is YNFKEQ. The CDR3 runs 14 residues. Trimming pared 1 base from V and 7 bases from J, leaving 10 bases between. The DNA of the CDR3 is TGTGCCAGCAGCCAAGTAGTAGAGATCGGGGAGCTGTTTTTT. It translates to CASSQVVEIGELFF.

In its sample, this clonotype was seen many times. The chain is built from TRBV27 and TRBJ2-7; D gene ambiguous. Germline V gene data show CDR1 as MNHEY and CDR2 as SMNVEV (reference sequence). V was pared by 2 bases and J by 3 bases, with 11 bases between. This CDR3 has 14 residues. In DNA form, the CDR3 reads TGTGCCAGCAGTTTAACGGCCTATAGCTACGAGCAGTACTTC. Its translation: CASSLTAYSYEQYF.

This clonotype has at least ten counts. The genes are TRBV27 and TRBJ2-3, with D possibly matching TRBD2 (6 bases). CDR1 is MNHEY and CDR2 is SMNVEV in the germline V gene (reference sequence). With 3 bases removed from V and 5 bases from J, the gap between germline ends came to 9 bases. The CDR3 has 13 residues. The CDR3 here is CASSLWREDTQYF. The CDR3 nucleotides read TGTGCCAGCAGTTTGTGGCGGGAAGATACGCAGTATTTT.

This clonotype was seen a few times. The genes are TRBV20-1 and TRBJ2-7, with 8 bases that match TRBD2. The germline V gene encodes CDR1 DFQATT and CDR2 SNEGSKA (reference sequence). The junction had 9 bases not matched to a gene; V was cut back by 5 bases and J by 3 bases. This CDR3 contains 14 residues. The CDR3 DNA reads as TGCAGTGCTGGCCCTCCGGGACTAGGCTACGAGCAGTACTTC. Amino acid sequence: CSAGPPGLGYEQYF.

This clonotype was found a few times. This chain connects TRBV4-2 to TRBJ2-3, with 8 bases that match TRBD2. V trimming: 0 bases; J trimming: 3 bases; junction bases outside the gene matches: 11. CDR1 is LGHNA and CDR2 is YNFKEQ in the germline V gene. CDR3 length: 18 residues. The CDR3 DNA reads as TGTGCCAGCAGCCAAGAGCTTCGCGGGGGGTTTATGACAGATACGCAGTATTTT. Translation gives CASSQELRGGFMTDTQYF.

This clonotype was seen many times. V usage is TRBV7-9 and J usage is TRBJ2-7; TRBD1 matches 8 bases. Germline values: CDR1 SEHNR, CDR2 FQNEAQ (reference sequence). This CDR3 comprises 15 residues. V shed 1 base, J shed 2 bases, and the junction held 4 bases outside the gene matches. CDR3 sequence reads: CASSLVGQGTYEQYF. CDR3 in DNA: TGTGCCAGCAGCTTAGTAGGACAGGGCACCTACGAGCAGTACTTC.

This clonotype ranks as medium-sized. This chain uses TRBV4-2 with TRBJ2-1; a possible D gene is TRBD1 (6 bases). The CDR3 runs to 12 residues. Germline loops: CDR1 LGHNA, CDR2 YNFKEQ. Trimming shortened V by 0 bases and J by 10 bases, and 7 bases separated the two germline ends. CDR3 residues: CASSQEGGEQFF. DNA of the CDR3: TGTGCCAGCAGCCAAGAAGGGGGAGAGCAGTTCTTC.

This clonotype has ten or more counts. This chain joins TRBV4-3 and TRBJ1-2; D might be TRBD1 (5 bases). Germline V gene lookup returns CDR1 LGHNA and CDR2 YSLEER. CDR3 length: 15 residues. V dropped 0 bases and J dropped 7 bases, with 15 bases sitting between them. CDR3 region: CASSQDSSGSGGYTF. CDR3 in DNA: TGCGCCAGCAGCCAAGATTCGTCAGGGTCGGGTGGCTACACCTTC.

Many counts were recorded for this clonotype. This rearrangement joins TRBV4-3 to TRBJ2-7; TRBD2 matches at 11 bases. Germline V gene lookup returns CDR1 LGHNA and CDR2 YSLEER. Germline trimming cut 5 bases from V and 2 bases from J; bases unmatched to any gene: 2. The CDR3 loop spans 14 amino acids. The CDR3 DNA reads TGCGCCAGCAGCGAGGGACTAGCGGCCTACGAGCAGTACTTC. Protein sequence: CASSEGLAAYEQYF.